One and the same sample provided the 3 T cell receptor beta chains below, sequenced in a study of blood T cell repertoires in COVID-19. Here immunoSEQ multiplex PCR was the method, and the copy in TCRdb shows in-frame clones only, minus some. The data hold some 40,000 clones, with more than 70% observed a single time. Sequencing input: peripheral blood. These receptor sequences come from a man aged 65 to 85 with active COVID-19.

The chain is built from TRBV6-5 and TRBJ1-1; D may be TRBD1 (5 bases). The V gene lost 6 bases and the J gene lost 3 bases, with 14 bases spanning the gap. The CDR3 sequence is 14 residues long. Germline CDR1 MNHEY, CDR2 SVGAGI. The CDR3 DNA reads as TGTGCCAGCAGCCCGCACCGGGGGGACACTGAAGCTTTCTTT. Its protein is CASSPHRGDTEAFF.

This chain joins TRBV4-3 and TRBJ2-7; D possibly corresponds to TRBD2 (5 bases). Trimming stripped 1 base from V and 0 bases from J, with 10 bases between. Germline CDR1 LGHNA, CDR2 YSLEER. The length of the CDR3 is 15 residues. This CDR3 reads CASSQGYGNSYEQYF. The CDR3 nucleotides are TGCGCCAGCAGCCAAGGATACGGGAACTCCTACGAGCAGTACTTC.

The chain combines TRBV4-2 with TRBJ1-4; a weak D match, TRBD1 (5 bases). Looked up from germline, CDR1 is LGHNA and CDR2 is YNFKEQ. V was clipped by 3 bases and J by 4 bases, with 15 bases between them. The CDR3 length is 16 residues. The CDR3 region has the DNA TGTGCCAGCAGCCATGGTACGACGGGGGTTAATGAAAAACTGTTTTTT. Translated: CASSHGTTGVNEKLFF.